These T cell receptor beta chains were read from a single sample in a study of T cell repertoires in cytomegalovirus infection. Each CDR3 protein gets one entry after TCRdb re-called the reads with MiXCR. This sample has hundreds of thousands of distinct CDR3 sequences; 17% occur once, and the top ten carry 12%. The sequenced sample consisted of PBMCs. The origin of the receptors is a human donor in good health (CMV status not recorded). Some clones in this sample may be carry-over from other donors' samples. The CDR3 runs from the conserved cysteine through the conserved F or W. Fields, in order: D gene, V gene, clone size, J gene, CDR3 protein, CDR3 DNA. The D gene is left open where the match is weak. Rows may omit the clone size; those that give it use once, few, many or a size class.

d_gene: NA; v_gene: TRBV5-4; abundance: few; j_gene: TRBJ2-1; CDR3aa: CAGLEWSNNEQFF; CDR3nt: TGTGCCGGGCTGGAGTGGAGCAACAATGAGCAGTTCTTC
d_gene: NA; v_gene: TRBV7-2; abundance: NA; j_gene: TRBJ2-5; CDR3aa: CASSPGAGGVFQETQYF; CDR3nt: TGTGCCAGCAGCCCGGGGGCCGGGGGCGTTTTTCAAGAGACCCAGTACTTC
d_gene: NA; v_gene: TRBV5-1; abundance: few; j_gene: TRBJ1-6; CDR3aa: CASSPLFSTDDSPLHF; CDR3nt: TGCGCCAGCAGCCCCCTATTCAGCACGGATGACTCACCCCTCCACTTT
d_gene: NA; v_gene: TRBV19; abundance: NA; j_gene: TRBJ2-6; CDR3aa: CASMSGVEANVLTF; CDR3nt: TGTGCCAGTATGTCCGGGGTGGAGGCCAACGTCCTGACTTTC
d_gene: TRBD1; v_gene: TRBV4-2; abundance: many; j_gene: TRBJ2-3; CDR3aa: CASSQMGQGTDTQYF; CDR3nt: TGTGCCAGCAGCCAAATGGGACAGGGTACAGATACGCAGTATTTT
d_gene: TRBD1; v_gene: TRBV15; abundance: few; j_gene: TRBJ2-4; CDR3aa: CATSRQGAVKNIQYF; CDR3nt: TGTGCCACCAGCAGACAGGGGGCGGTTAAAAACATTCAGTACTTC
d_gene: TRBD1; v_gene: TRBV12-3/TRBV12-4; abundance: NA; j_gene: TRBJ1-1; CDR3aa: CAGSLQGPNTEAFF; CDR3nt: TGTGCCGGCAGTCTACAGGGGCCTAACACTGAAGCTTTCTTT
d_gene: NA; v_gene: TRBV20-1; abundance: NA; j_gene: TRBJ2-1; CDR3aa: CSAQTDSYNEQFF; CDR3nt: TGCAGTGCACAGACAGACTCCTACAATGAGCAGTTCTTC
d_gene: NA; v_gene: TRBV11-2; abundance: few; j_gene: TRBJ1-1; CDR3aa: CASSFSRVLNTEAFF; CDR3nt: TGTGCCAGCAGCTTTAGCAGGGTGCTGAACACTGAAGCTTTCTTT
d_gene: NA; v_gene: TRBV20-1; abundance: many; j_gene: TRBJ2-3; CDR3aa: CSATGLGRSTDTQYF; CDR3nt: TGCAGTGCCACTGGCCTAGGCAGAAGCACAGATACGCAGTATTTT
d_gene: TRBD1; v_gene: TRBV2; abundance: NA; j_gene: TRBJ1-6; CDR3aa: CASRIDRGIGSPLHF; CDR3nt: TGTGCCAGCAGAATAGACAGGGGGATTGGTTCACCCCTCCACTTT
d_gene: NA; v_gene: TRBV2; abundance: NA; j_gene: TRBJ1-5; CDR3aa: CASSRALWAQHF; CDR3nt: TGTGCCAGCAGTAGGGCCCTATGGGCCCAGCATTTT
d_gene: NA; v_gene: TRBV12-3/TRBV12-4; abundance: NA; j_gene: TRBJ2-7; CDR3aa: CASSSPSAYEQYF; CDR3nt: TGTGCCAGCAGTTCCCCCTCTGCCTACGAGCAGTACTTC
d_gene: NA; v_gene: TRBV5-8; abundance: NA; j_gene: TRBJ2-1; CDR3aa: CASSPGVAGLYNEQFF; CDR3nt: TGTGCCAGCAGCCCAGGGGTCGCGGGCCTTTACAATGAGCAGTTCTTC
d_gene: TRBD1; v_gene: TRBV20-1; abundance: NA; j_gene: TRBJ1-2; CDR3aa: CSARDSTGGNYGYTF; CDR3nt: TGCAGTGCTAGAGATTCCACAGGGGGCAACTATGGCTACACCTTC
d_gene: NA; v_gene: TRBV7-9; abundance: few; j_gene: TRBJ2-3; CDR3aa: CASSLGLRADTQYF; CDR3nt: TGTGCCAGCAGCTTAGGCCTCAGGGCCGATACGCAGTATTTT
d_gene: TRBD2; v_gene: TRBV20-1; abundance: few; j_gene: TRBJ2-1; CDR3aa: CSAPGLAGPEGNEQFF; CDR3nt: TGCAGTGCCCCCGGGTTAGCGGGCCCCGAGGGCAATGAGCAGTTCTTC
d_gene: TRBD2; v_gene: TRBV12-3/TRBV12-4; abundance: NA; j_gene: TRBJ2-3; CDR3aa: CASSLAGTSGGADTQYF; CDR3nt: TGTGCCAGCAGTTTAGCGGGGACTAGCGGGGGTGCAGATACGCAGTATTTT
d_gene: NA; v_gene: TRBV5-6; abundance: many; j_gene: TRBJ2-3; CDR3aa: CASSLGAGVNTDTQYF; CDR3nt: TGTGCCAGCAGCTTGGGGGCAGGGGTGAACACAGATACGCAGTATTTT
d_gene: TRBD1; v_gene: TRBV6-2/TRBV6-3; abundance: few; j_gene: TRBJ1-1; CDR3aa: CASRNGDSEAFF; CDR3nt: TGTGCCAGCAGGAACGGGGACAGCGAAGCTTTCTTT
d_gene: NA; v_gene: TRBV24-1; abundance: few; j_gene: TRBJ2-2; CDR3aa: CATSDFSAGELFF; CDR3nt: TGTGCCACCAGTGATTTTTCGGCAGGGGAGCTGTTTTTT
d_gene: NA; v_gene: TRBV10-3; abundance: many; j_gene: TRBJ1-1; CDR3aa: CAITPDRSNTEAFF; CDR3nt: TGTGCCATCACTCCGGACAGATCGAACACTGAAGCTTTCTTT
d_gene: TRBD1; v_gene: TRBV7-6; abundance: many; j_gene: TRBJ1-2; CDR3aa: CASSLGTGNYGYTF; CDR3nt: TGTGCCAGCAGCTTAGGGACAGGGAACTATGGCTACACCTTC
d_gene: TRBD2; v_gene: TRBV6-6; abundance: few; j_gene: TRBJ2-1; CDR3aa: CASSYPPGLAFNEQFF; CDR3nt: TGTGCCAGCAGTTACCCTCCGGGACTAGCGTTCAATGAGCAGTTCTTC
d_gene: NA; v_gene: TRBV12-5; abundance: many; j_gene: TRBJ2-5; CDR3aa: CASGLSGIETQYF; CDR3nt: TGTGCTAGTGGTTTGTCAGGGATCGAGACCCAGTACTTC
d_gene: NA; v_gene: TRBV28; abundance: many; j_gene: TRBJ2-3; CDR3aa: CASSPQVRGGTDTQYF; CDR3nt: TGTGCCAGCAGTCCTCAAGTCCGGGGAGGCACAGATACGCAGTATTTT
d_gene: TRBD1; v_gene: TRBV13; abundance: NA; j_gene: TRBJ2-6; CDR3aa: CASSLDRGPSGANVLTF; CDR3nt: TGTGCCAGCAGCTTGGACAGGGGGCCATCTGGGGCCAACGTCCTGACTTTC
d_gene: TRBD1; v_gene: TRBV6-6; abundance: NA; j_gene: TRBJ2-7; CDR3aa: CASSVSGRNRGFREQYF; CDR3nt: TGTGCCAGCAGTGTGAGTGGGAGAAACAGGGGTTTTCGCGAGCAGTACTTC
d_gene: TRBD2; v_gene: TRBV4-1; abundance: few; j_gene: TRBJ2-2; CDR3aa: CASTERGGVGELFF; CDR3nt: TGCGCCAGCACGGAGCGGGGGGGCGTCGGGGAGCTGTTTTTT
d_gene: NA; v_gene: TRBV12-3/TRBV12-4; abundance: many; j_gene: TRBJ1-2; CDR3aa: CASSFEAHGYTF; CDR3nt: TGTGCCAGCAGTTTCGAAGCCCATGGCTACACCTTC
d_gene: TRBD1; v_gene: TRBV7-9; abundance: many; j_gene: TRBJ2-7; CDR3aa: CASSKFPQPGQGYEQYF; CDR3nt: TGTGCCAGCAGCAAATTCCCTCAACCGGGACAGGGGTACGAGCAGTACTTC
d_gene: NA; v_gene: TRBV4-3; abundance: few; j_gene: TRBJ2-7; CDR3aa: CASSPSPGAFYEQYF; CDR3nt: TGCGCCAGCAGCCCTTCGCCGGGGGCCTTCTACGAGCAGTACTTC
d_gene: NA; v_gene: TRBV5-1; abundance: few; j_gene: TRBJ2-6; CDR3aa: CASSLYRTGYRSGANVLTF; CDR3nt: TGCGCCAGCAGCTTGTATAGGACGGGGTACCGCTCTGGGGCCAACGTCCTGACTTTC
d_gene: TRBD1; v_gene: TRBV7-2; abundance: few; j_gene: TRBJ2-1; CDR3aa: CASSPQGVNEQFF; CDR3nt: TGTGCCAGCAGCCCCCAGGGGGTGAATGAGCAGTTCTTC
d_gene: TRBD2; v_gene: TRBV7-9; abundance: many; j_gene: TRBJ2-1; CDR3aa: CASSLAGWVNEQFF; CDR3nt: TGTGCCAGCAGCCTAGCGGGGTGGGTCAATGAGCAGTTCTTC
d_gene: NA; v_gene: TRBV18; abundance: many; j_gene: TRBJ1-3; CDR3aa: CASSTSGGSSGNTIYF; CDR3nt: TGTGCCAGCTCAACCAGTGGGGGAAGCTCTGGAAACACCATATATTTT
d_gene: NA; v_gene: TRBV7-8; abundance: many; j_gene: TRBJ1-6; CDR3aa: CASSPGGPGLPLHF; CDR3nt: TGTGCCAGCAGCCCCGGGGGGCCCGGTTTGCCCCTCCACTTT
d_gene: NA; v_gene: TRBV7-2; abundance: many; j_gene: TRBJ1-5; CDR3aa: CASSTHSDQPQHF; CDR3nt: TGTGCCAGCAGCACCCACAGCGATCAGCCCCAGCATTTT
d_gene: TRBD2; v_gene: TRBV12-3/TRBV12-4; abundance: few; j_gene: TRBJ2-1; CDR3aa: CASSLGLAPSEQFF; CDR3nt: TGTGCCAGCAGTTTAGGACTAGCGCCGAGTGAGCAGTTCTTC
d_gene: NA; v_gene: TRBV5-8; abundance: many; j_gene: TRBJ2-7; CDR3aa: CASSLGKPYEQYF; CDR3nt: TGTGCCAGCAGCTTGGGAAAACCCTACGAGCAGTACTTC
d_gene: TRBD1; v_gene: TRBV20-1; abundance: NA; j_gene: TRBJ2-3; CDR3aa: CSASGQGHADTQYF; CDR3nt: TGCAGTGCTTCTGGACAGGGGCACGCAGATACGCAGTATTTT
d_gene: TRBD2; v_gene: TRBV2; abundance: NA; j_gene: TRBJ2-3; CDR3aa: CASSGGGPSTDTQYF; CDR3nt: TGTGCCAGCAGTGGGGGGGGACCGAGCACAGATACGCAGTATTTT
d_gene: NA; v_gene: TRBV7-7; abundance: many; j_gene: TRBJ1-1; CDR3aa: CASSRIRYSGTEAFF; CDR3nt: TGTGCTAGCAGCCGTATCAGGTATTCGGGGACTGAAGCTTTCTTT
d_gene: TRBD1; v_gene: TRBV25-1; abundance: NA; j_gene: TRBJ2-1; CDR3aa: CASSRGTGENEQFF; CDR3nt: TGTGCCAGCAGTCGAGGGACAGGGGAAAATGAGCAGTTCTTC
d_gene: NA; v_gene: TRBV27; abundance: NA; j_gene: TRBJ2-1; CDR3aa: CASSPRQAGGDEQFF; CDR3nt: TGTGCCAGCAGTCCCAGACAGGCTGGGGGTGATGAGCAGTTCTTC
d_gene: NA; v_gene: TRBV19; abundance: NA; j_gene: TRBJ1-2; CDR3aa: CASSILIGGKTGYTF; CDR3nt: TGTGCCAGTAGTATTCTGATTGGGGGTAAAACTGGCTACACCTTC
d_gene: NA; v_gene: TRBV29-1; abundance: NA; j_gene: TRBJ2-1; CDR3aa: CSVVWVNEQFF; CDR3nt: TGCAGCGTTGTCTGGGTCAATGAGCAGTTCTTC
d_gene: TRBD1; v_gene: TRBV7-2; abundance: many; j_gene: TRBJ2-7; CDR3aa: CASSPGTGYMYEQYF; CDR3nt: TGTGCCAGCAGCCCCGGGACAGGGTACATGTACGAGCAGTACTTC
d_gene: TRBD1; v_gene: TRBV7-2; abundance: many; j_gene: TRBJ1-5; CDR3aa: CASSLDVQGAGNQPQHF; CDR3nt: TGTGCCAGCAGCTTAGATGTACAGGGGGCCGGCAATCAGCCCCAGCATTTT
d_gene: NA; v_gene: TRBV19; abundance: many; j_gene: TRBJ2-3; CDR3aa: CASRDFTDTQYF; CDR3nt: TGTGCCAGTCGGGACTTTACAGATACGCAGTATTTT
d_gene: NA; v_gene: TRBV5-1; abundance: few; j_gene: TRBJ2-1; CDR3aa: CASSQGGRSSYNEQFF; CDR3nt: TGCGCCAGCAGCCAGGGGGGAAGGAGCTCCTACAATGAGCAGTTCTTC
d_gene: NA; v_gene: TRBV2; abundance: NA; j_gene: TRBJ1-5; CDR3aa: CASRRGEDQPQHF; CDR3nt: TGTGCCAGCAGGCGCGGGGAAGATCAGCCCCAGCATTTT
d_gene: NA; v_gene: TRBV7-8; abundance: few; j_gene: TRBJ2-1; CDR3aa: CASSLGSFRGLPLYNEQFF; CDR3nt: TGTGCCAGCAGCTTAGGGTCGTTTCGGGGGCTTCCCCTTTACAATGAGCAGTTCTTC